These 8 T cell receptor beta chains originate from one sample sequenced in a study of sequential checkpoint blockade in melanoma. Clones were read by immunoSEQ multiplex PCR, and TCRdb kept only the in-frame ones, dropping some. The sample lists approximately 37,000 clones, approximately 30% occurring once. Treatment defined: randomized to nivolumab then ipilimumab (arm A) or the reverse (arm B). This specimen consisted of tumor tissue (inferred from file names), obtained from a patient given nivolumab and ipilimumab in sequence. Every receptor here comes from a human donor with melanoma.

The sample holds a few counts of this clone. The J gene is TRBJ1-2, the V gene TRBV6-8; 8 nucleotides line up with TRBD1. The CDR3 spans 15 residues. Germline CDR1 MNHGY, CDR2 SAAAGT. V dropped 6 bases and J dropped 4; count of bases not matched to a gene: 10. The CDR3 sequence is CASRHQTGESYGYTF. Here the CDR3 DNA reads TGTGCCAGCAGACACCAGACAGGGGAGAGCTATGGCTACACCTTC.

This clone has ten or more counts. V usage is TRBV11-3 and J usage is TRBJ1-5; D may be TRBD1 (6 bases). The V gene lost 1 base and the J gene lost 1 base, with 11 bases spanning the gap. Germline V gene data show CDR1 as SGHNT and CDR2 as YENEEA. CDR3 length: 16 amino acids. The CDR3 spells CASSLGGAGSNQPQHF. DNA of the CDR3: TGTGCCAGCAGCTTAGGGGGGGCTGGCAGCAATCAGCCCCAGCATTTT.

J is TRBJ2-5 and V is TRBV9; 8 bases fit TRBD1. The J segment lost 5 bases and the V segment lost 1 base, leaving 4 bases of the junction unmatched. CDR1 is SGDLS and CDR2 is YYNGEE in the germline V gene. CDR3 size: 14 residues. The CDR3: CASSVQGAQETQYF. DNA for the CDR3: TGTGCCAGCAGCGTACAGGGGGCGCAGGAGACCCAGTACTTC.

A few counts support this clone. The CDR3 here is CASSRDSFSNEKLFF. The DNA for the CDR3 is TGTGCCAGTAGTCGGGACTCCTTCTCAAATGAAAAACTGTTTTTT. This chain uses TRBV19 with TRBJ1-4, with D perhaps TRBD1 (5 bases). CDR1 and CDR2 from the germline V gene are LNHDA and SQIVND (reference sequence). CDR3 length: 15 residues. Trimming removed 5 bases at V and 5 bases at J, with 15 bases between.

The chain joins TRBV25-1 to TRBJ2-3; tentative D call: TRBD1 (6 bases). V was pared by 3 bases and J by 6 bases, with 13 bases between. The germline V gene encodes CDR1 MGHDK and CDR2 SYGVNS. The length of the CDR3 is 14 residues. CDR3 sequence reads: CASSDPRGSDTQYF. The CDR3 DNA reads TGTGCCAGCAGTGACCCCAGGGGATCGGATACGCAGTATTTT.

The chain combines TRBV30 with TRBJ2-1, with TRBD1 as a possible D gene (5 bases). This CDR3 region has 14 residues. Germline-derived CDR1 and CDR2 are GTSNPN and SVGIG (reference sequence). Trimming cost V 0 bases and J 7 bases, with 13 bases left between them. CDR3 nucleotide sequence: TGTGCCTGGAGTGTTTACAGGCCAAGGAATGAGCAGTTCTTC. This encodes CAWSVYRPRNEQFF.

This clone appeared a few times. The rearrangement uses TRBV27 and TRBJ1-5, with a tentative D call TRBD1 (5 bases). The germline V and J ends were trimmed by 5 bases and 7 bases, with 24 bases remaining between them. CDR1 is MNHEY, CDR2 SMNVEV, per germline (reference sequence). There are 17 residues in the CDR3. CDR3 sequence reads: CASSPILGAGGGQPQHF. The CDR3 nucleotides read TGTGCCAGCAGTCCCATTTTAGGCGCTGGGGGAGGACAGCCCCAGCATTTT.

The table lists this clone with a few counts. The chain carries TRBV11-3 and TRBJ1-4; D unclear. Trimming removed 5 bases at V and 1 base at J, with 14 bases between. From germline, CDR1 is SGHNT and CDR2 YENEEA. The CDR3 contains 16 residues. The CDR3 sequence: CASSPSGGRTNEKLFF. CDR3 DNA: TGTGCCAGCAGCCCCTCAGGCGGGAGAACTAATGAAAAACTGTTTTTT.